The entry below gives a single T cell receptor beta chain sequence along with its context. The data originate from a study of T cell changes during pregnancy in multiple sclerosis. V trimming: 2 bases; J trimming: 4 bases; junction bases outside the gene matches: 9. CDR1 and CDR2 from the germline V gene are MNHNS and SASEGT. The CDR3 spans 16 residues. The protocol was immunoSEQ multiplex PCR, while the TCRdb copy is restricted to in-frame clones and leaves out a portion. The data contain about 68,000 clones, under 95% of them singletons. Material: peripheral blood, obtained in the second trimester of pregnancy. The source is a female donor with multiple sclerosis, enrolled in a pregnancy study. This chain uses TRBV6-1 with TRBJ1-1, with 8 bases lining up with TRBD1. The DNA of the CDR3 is TGTGCCAGCAGTGAACGTCTTGACAGGGGTGGCACTGAAGCTTTCTTT. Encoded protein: CASSERLDRGGTEAFF.